This record concerns one T cell receptor (beta chain) sequence. This sample is drawn from a study of T cell responses to AZD1222 COVID-19 vaccine. This table comes from immunoSEQ multiplex PCR, and its TCRdb copy is limited to in-frame clones, with some not included. The sample contains roughly 140,000 clones, around 85% of which appear only once. The CDR3 spans 15 residues. The V gene's germline CDR1 is MNHEY and CDR2 SMNVEV (reference sequence). V shed 6 bases and J 4 bases; nucleotides not matched to a gene: 5. The chain carries TRBV27 and TRBJ2-2, with TRBD2 identical over 10 bases. The sequencing here drew on peripheral blood, taken after recovery from COVID-19. The clonotype was recovered from an adult who had recovered from COVID-19. CDR3 DNA sequence: TGTGCCAGCAGAACCGGGACTAGCGTCACCGGGGAGCTGTTTTTT. Translation: CASRTGTSVTGELFF.